The T cell receptor (beta chain) described here comes from a study of CD8 T cells in Susac syndrome. Study observations and caveats: Susac-specific public clones were found in total CD8+ and CD8+ TEMRA repertoires, numbering 15 to 20 and five, respectively.

Regarding this clonotype: Its antigen remains unidentified.

RNA in amounts of about 0.5 to 1 ug was reverse transcribed with random hexamers. TCRdb re-called the immunoSEQ multiplex PCR reads with MiXCR, one entry per CDR3 protein. The table lists about 190,000 distinct CDR3 sequences, roughly 94% of them singletons. Negative isolation yielded the CD8+ and CD4+ T cells, while FACS enriched the TEMRA cells. The ends lost 6 bases at V and 4 bases at J; junction bases unmatched: 6. The CDR3 is made up of 13 amino acids. The germline CDR1 and CDR2 sequences are DFQATT and SNEGSKA (reference sequence). V is TRBV20-1 and J is TRBJ1-2, with TRBD1 matching 9 bases. The clonotype was recovered from a human donor with Susac syndrome. The sequenced sample consisted of CD8+ T cells from PBMCs. CDR3 protein: CSADRDRVYGYTF. In DNA form, the CDR3 reads TGCAGTGCAGACCGGGACAGGGTCTATGGCTACACCTTC.